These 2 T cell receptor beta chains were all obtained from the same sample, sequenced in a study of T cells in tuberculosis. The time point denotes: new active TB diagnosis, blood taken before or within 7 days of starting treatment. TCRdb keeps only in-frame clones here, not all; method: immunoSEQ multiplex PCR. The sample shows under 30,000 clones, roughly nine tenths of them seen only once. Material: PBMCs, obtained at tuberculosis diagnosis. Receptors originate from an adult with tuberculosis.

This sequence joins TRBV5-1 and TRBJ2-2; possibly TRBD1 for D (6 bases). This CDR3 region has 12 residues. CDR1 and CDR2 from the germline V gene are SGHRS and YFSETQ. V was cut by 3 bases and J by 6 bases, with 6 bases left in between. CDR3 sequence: CASSSGAGELFF. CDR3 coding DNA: TGCGCCAGCAGCTCAGGGGCCGGGGAGCTGTTTTTT.

The DNA of the CDR3 is TGTGCCACCCAGGAGGGAGCCCTAATCAAAAACATTCAGTACTTC. This gives the protein CATQEGALIKNIQYF. The chain joins TRBV2 to TRBJ2-4; D perhaps matches TRBD2 (6 bases). Germline CDR1 is SNHLY and CDR2 is FYNNEI. This CDR3 comprises 15 residues. V shed 10 bases and J shed 3 bases, with 19 bases lying between them. The full variable domain, rest sourced from reference TRBV2 and TRBJ2-4, is EPEVTQTPSHQVTQMGQEVILRCVPISNHLYFYWYRQILGQKVEFLVSFYNNEISEKSEIFDDQFSVERPDGSNFTLKIRSTKLEDSAMYFCATQEGALIKNIQYFGAGTRLSVL.